Shown below are 22 T cell receptor beta chains from a single sample sequenced in a study of CD4 T cells in relation to SARS-CoV-2 and coronaviruses (dated by TCRdb to about 2021). These receptors' targets are unknown. Library preparation used the immunoSEQ multiplex PCR assay. Entries here come from immuneACCESS through TCRdb and include only in-frame sequences with V and J called. Some clones fail to appear in such tables; in the studies checked, an unresolved V gene covers under half of the shortfall, and the cause of the remainder is unknown. The sample table shows some 11,000 clones, and 70% to 85% are seen once. The ten largest clones add up to around 13% of the sample. CD4+ T cells from unexposed donors were collected before the COVID-19 pandemic (2011-2018). The EasySep CD4+ T cell isolation kit was used to isolate CD4+ T cells once the cultures had run for roughly 9 days. Sequencing was carried out using CD4+ T cells from PBMCs, cultured in vitro. All receptors come from a human donor in good health.

V usage is TRBV6-5 and J usage is TRBJ2-3; the D gene could be TRBD1 or TRBD2 (5 bases each). The V and J ends lost 2 bases and 6 bases respectively, with 15 bases between them. This CDR3 has 15 amino acids. The germline gives CDR1 MNHEY, CDR2 SVGAGI. This CDR3 is CASSYRDARIDTQYF. CDR3 nucleotides: TGTGCCAGCAGTTACCGGGACGCCCGGATTGATACGCAGTATTTT.

The rearrangement joins TRBV29-1 to TRBJ1-1; no definite D call. This CDR3 is built from 14 residues. Per the germline V gene, CDR1 is SQVTM and CDR2 is ANQGSEA. The germline V and J ends were trimmed by 3 bases and 0 bases, with 11 bases remaining between them. The CDR3 nucleotides are TGCAGCGTTGATTTATTGGGCTTGAACACTGAAGCTTTCTTT. Translating gives CSVDLLGLNTEAFF.

The chain is built from TRBV25-1 and TRBJ1-2; no clear D. This CDR3 has 12 residues. Trimming stripped 4 bases from V and 8 bases from J, with 11 bases between. Germline CDR1 reads MGHDK; CDR2 reads SYGVNS. The CDR3 nucleotides are TGTGCCAGCAGTGGGACCTGGGGAGGCTACACCTTC. Its protein is CASSGTWGGYTF.

This clone was observed a single time. CDR3 in DNA: TGTGCCGCGTCGGGACAGACCTACGAGCAGTACTTC. This encodes CAASGQTYEQYF. The rearrangement links TRBV10-3 to TRBJ2-7; 7 bases match TRBD1. This CDR3 has 12 amino acids. After removal of 11 bases from V and 2 bases from J, the junction contained 6 bases not matched to a gene. CDR1 and CDR2 from the germline V gene are ENHRY and SYGVKD.

This clone was picked up a small number of times. The chain is built from TRBV18 and TRBJ2-7, with 9 positions matching TRBD1. V trimming: 2 bases; J trimming: 5 bases; junction bases outside the gene matches: 4. The CDR3 consists of 14 residues. Germline CDR1 KGHSH, CDR2 LQKENI. CDR3 bases: TGTGCCAGCTCACCAGGACAGGGGAGGAACGAGCAGTACTTC. It is translated as CASSPGQGRNEQYF. Together with reference TRBV18 and TRBJ2-7, the CDR3 gives the full variable domain: NAGVMQNPRHLVRRRGQEARLRCSPMKGHSHVYWYRQLPEEGLKFMVYLQKENIIDESGMPKERFSAEFPKEGPSILRIQQVVRGDSAAYFCASSPGQGRNEQYFGPGTRLTVT.

The V call is TRBV5-1, the J call TRBJ1-3; D unclear. The CDR3 is 16 residues long. Germline CDR1 reads SGHRS; CDR2 reads YFSETQ. Trimming removed 4 bases at V and 0 bases at J, with 14 bases between. DNA of the CDR3: TGCGCCAGCAGCCCGGGCAGGACTTTCTCTGGAAACACCATATATTTT. Encoded protein: CASSPGRTFSGNTIYF.

V gene TRBV9 combines with J gene TRBJ2-1, with 9 bases matching TRBD2. This CDR3 is built from 14 residues. The germline CDR1 and CDR2 sequences are SGDLS and YYNGEE. V was clipped by 6 bases and J by 8 bases; unmatched bases: 9. Here the CDR3 DNA reads TGTGCCAGCACCTTAGCGGGAGAATCGGATGAGCAGTTCTTC. Translation gives CASTLAGESDEQFF.

This chain joins TRBV6-5 and TRBJ2-3; D unresolved. Germline lookup yields CDR1 MNHEY and CDR2 SVGAGI. CDR3 length: 14 residues. V dropped 2 bases and J dropped 0 bases, with 6 bases sitting between them. Here the CDR3 DNA reads TGTGCCAGCAGTTACCTTGGAAGCACAGATACGCAGTATTTT. Translation gives CASSYLGSTDTQYF.

This clone was found a few times. This chain connects TRBV6-5 to TRBJ2-2, with TRBD1 identical over 9 bases. Germline V lookup: CDR1 MNHEY, CDR2 SVGAGI. The ends lost 7 bases at V and 5 bases at J; junction bases unmatched: 5. The CDR3 totals 14 residues. This chain's CDR3 is CASTRTGVTGELFF. As DNA, the CDR3 is TGTGCCAGCACGAGGACAGGGGTTACCGGGGAGCTGTTTTTT.

This chain links TRBV7-2 with TRBJ2-7, with D uncertain. The CDR3 has 14 amino acids. Germline V lookup: CDR1 SGHTA, CDR2 FQGNSA. V was pared by 5 bases and J by 6 bases, with 17 bases between. The CDR3 loop is CASSPRGRAAEQYF. Written as DNA, the CDR3 is TGTGCCAGCAGCCCCCGAGGAAGAGCCGCCGAGCAGTACTTC. The full variable domain, completed using reference TRBV7-2 and TRBJ2-7, is GAGVSQSPSNKVTEKGKDVELRCDPISGHTALYWYRQSLGQGLEFLIYFQGNSAPDKSGLPSDRFSAERTGGSVSTLTIQRTQQEDSAVYLCASSPRGRAAEQYFGPGTRLTVT.

The V and J genes are TRBV4-1 and TRBJ2-5, with 12 bases identical to TRBD2. The CDR3 sequence is 16 residues long. Germline CDR1 is MGHRA and CDR2 is YSYEKL. Germline trimming cut 1 base from V and 6 bases from J; bases unmatched to any gene: 6. CDR3 nucleotides: TGCGCCAGCAGCCAAGGAACTAGCGGGAGGAGACAGACCCAGTACTTC. The encoded protein is CASSQGTSGRRQTQYF.

This rearrangement joins TRBV2 to TRBJ1-1, with D possibly being TRBD1 (5 bases). V was cut by 2 bases and J by 6 bases, with 16 bases left in between. The germline V gene encodes CDR1 SNHLY and CDR2 FYNNEI. This CDR3 is built from 15 residues. The CDR3, as DNA: TGTGCCAGCAGTGAAAGATGGGCAGGGTTCGCTGAAGCTTTCTTT. Encoded protein: CASSERWAGFAEAFF. Using reference TRBV2 and TRBJ1-1 for the parts outside the CDR3, the full variable domain is EPEVTQTPSHQVTQMGQEVILRCVPISNHLYFYWYRQILGQKVEFLVSFYNNEISEKSEIFDDQFSVERPDGSNFTLKIRSTKLEDSAMYFCASSERWAGFAEAFFGQGTRLTVV.

The CDR3 sequence: CASSDGTPGGKNIQYF. CDR3 in DNA: TGTGCCAGCAGTGACGGGACCCCGGGCGGCAAAAACATTCAGTACTTC. The V gene is TRBV6-2 or TRBV6-3, the J gene TRBJ2-4; D possibly uses TRBD1 or TRBD2 (5 bases each). The CDR3 consists of 16 residues. Germline V lookup: CDR1 MNHEY, CDR2 SVGEGT. V gave up 5 bases and J gave up 3 bases, with 17 bases separating them.

This chain connects TRBV7-9 to TRBJ2-3, with a weak D call TRBD2 (5 bases). The CDR3 sequence is 15 residues long. From germline, CDR1 is SEHNR and CDR2 FQNEAQ (reference sequence). V lost 7 bases to trimming and J lost 1 base, with 15 bases between them. The DNA of the CDR3 is TGTGCCAGCACCCCCGGAGGATACGGCACAGATACGCAGTATTTT. Residues: CASTPGGYGTDTQYF. Based on the CDR3 plus reference TRBV7-9 and TRBJ2-3, the full variable domain is DTGVSQNPRHKITKRGQNVTFRCDPISEHNRLYWYRQTLGQGPEFLTYFQNEAQLEKSRLLSDRFSAERPKGSFSTLEIQRTEQGDSAMYLCASTPGGYGTDTQYFGPGTRLTVL.

This chain links TRBV11-3 with TRBJ2-1, with 8 nucleotides matching TRBD1. The V segment lost 3 bases and the J segment 4 bases; nucleotides outside the gene matches: 8. Per the germline V gene, CDR1 is SGHNT and CDR2 is YENEEA. The CDR3 runs 16 residues. Written as DNA, the CDR3 is TGTGCCAGCAGCTTGAGCCGGGGACAGGTATACAATGAGCAGTTCTTC. This encodes CASSLSRGQVYNEQFF. Looking up the rest from reference TRBV11-3 and TRBJ2-1 gives the full variable domain: EAGVVQSPRYKIIEKKQPVAFWCNPISGHNTLYWYLQNLGQGPELLIRYENEEAVDDSQLPKDRFSAERLKGVDSTLKIQPAELGDSAVYLCASSLSRGQVYNEQFFGPGTRLTVL.

This chain joins TRBV7-9 and TRBJ2-3; perhaps TRBD1 as D (6 bases). The CDR3 spans 15 residues. The ends were cut back, 1 base at V and 1 base at J, with 9 bases in the middle. The V gene's germline CDR1 is SEHNR and CDR2 FQNEAQ (reference sequence). CDR3 loop: CASSLEAGGTDTQYF. The CDR3 coding sequence is TGTGCCAGCAGCTTAGAGGCAGGGGGCACAGATACGCAGTATTTT.

The rearrangement uses TRBV29-1 and TRBJ1-1; D is unresolved. The germline gives CDR1 SQVTM, CDR2 ANQGSEA. This CDR3 comprises 14 residues. Trimming left V 6 bases short and J 6 bases short, with 20 bases between. For the CDR3, the DNA is TGCAGCGTCGCCCCGGAACGGGTAGACGCTGAAGCTTTCTTT. Translating it yields CSVAPERVDAEAFF.

The rearrangement joins TRBV19 to TRBJ2-7, with 8 positions matching TRBD1. Trimming took 4 bases from V and 6 from J; bases not matched to a gene: 14. The germline gives CDR1 LNHDA, CDR2 SQIVND (reference sequence). CDR3 length equals 16 residues. The DNA for the CDR3 is TGTGCCAGTAGTAGCTCAGGGGGCGCGGGGTCATTCGAGCAGTACTTC. This sequence encodes CASSSSGGAGSFEQYF.

V is TRBV9 and J is TRBJ1-4, with D possibly being TRBD1 (5 bases). Trimming removed 3 bases from V and 0 bases from J, with 6 bases in between. This CDR3 comprises 14 residues. CDR1 is SGDLS and CDR2 is YYNGEE in the germline V gene. CDR3 sequence: CASSATATNEKLFF. CDR3 bases: TGTGCCAGCAGCGCGACAGCAACTAATGAAAAACTGTTTTTT. The full variable domain, rest sourced from reference TRBV9 and TRBJ1-4, is DSGVTQTPKHLITATGQRVTLRCSPRSGDLSVYWYQQSLDQGLQFLIQYYNGEERAKGNILERFSAQQFPDLHSELNLSSLELGDSALYFCASSATATNEKLFFGSGTQLSVL.

The chain combines TRBV4-3 with TRBJ2-2; possible D gene TRBD1, 6 bases. Trimming cost V 2 bases and J 7 bases, with 14 bases left between them. From germline, CDR1 is LGHNA and CDR2 YSLEER. The CDR3 is 15 amino acids. The CDR3 sequence: CASSQMLGAIGELFF. The DNA of the CDR3 is TGCGCCAGCAGCCAAATGTTGGGGGCGATCGGGGAGCTGTTTTTT.

The chain combines TRBV6-6 with TRBJ1-5, with a possible D match to TRBD1 (6 bases). CDR3 length: 14 residues. V lost 6 bases and J 5 bases, leaving 14 bases between the germline ends. The germline V gene encodes CDR1 MNHNY and CDR2 SVGAGI (reference sequence). The CDR3 spells CASRPTGRDQPQHF. CDR3 DNA sequence: TGTGCCAGCAGGCCGACAGGAAGGGATCAGCCCCAGCATTTT.

This sequence joins TRBV6-2 or TRBV6-3 and TRBJ2-2; 8 bases align to TRBD2. V lost 3 bases, J lost 5 bases, and 2 bases stayed unmatched. The CDR3 consists of 14 residues. The V gene's germline CDR1 is MNHEY and CDR2 SVGEGT. The CDR3 sequence: CASSYSGETGELFF. The CDR3 DNA is TGTGCCAGCAGTTATAGCGGGGAGACCGGGGAGCTGTTTTTT.